This is a list of T cell receptor beta chains from one sample in a study of shared T cell receptors in the human thymus. This table comes from immunoSEQ multiplex PCR, and its TCRdb copy is limited to in-frame clones, with some not included. The table shows 650,000 to 950,000 clones, with 70% to 90% occurring only once. These same records also appear under a second study, on human thymus T cells.

The sequenced sample consisted of thymocytes. Receptor source: a girl younger than two with a congenital heart defect. Both conserved end residues are part of each CDR3. The order of the fields is V gene, clone size, D gene, J gene, CDR3 length, CDR3 DNA, CDR3 protein. D genes are given only for firm matches. Some rows have no size entry. The others give once, few or many, or a class for an expanded clone.

TRBV6-6	.	.	TRBJ1-1	15	TGTGCCAGCAGTTACCAGGGCAGCCTGAACACTGAAGCTTTCTTT	CASSYQGSLNTEAFF
TRBV5-5	.	.	TRBJ1-2	12	TGTGCCAGCAGCCGGACTCGTCGAGGCTACACCTTC	CASSRTRRGYTF
TRBV5-1	once	TRBD2	TRBJ2-4	15	TGCGCCAGCAGTGGGGGGGGGACTAGAGAGAACATTCAGTACTTC	CASSGGGTRENIQYF
TRBV2	.	.	TRBJ1-2	15	TGTGCCAGCAGCGGAGTTAGTTCAGCTAACTATGGCTACACCTTC	CASSGVSSANYGYTF
TRBV15	.	.	TRBJ2-7	11	TGTGCCACCGCAGTGGTCTACGAGCAGTACTTC	CATAVVYEQYF
TRBV10-3	.	TRBD1	TRBJ1-1	14	TGTGCCATCACTCCCGGACAGGGGTGCACTGAAGCTTTCTTT	CAITPGQGCTEAFF
TRBV9	few	TRBD1	TRBJ2-7	15	TGTGCCAGCAGCCCAAGGACAGGGCGCCTGTTAGGGCAGTACTTC	CASSPRTGRLLGQYF
TRBV7-9	.	TRBD1	TRBJ2-5	17	TGTGCCAGCAGCCGCGTAAAGGGACAGGTCAACCAAGAGACCCAGTACTTC	CASSRVKGQVNQETQYF
TRBV5-4	.	.	TRBJ1-6	14	TGTGCCAGCAGCCCTCGAACAGAAAATTCACCCCTCCACTTT	CASSPRTENSPLHF
TRBV4-3	few	.	TRBJ1-3	16	TGCGCCAGCAGCCAAGTGGGCACAGGGTCTGGAAACACCATATATTTT	CASSQVGTGSGNTIYF
TRBV7-3	.	.	TRBJ1-2	13	TGTGCCAGCAGTGGCCCGGGGTACTATGGCTACACCTTC	CASSGPGYYGYTF
TRBV6-5	.	.	TRBJ1-1	16	TGTGCCAGCAGTTACCGACCGACAGTACCTAACACTGAAGCTTTCTTT	CASSYRPTVPNTEAFF
TRBV18	.	TRBD1	TRBJ1-2	14	TGTGCCAGCTCACCGTTACAGGGGGCGAGGGGCTACACCTTC	CASSPLQGARGYTF
TRBV29-1	.	TRBD1	TRBJ1-1	13	TGCAGCGTTGCTCGGACAGGTGACACTGAAGCTTTCTTT	CSVARTGDTEAFF
TRBV6-6	.	.	TRBJ2-7	10	TGTGCCAGCAGCCTCGACGAGCAGTACTTC	CASSLDEQYF
TRBV10-3	.	TRBD1	TRBJ2-6	20	TGTGCCATCAGTCAGACAGGGCACCCGACCCCCAGCTCTGGGGCCAACGTCCTGACTTTC	CAISQTGHPTPSSGANVLTF
TRBV18	.	TRBD2	TRBJ2-1	19	TGTGCCAGCTCACCACCGGGACTAGCGGGTAAGGGGTCCTACAATGAGCAGTTCTTC	CASSPPGLAGKGSYNEQFF
TRBV5-1	.	TRBD2	TRBJ2-3	16	TGCGCCAGCAGAGAACTAGCGGGGGGACGCACAGATACGCAGTATTTT	CASRELAGGRTDTQYF
TRBV5-1	.	.	TRBJ1-1	16	TGCGCCAGCAGCTTGGCGCTTCGACAGCACCAATCTGAAGCTTTCTTT	CASSLALRQHQSEAFF
TRBV27	once	.	TRBJ1-4	14	TGTGCCAGCAGGGGATTAAGCGGTTTTCAAAAACTGTTTTTT	CASRGLSGFQKLFF
TRBV19	once	.	TRBJ1-5	15	TGTGCCAGTACCCGGGCGGCGGGACTCGATCAGCCCCAGCATTTT	CASTRAAGLDQPQHF
TRBV25-1	once	.	TRBJ1-2	18	TGTGCCAGCAGTCCCCTTAGCGGGAGAGTGGGGGGGCTCTATGGCTACACCTTC	CASSPLSGRVGGLYGYTF
TRBV28	.	.	TRBJ1-5	17	TGTGCCAGCAGTTTATGCGAGCCGATTAATAGCAATCAGCCCCAGCATTTT	CASSLCEPINSNQPQHF
TRBV9	.	.	TRBJ1-6	15	TGTGCCAGCAGCGTAGAGGGGCAATGGAATTCACCCCTCCACTTT	CASSVEGQWNSPLHF
TRBV19	.	TRBD2	TRBJ2-7	16	TGTGCCAGTAGTGACAACCGGGGACTAGCGGGGGACGAGCAGTACTTC	CASSDNRGLAGDEQYF
TRBV5-1	few	.	TRBJ2-3	16	TGCGCCAGCAGCTTGGAAGAAAAACGGAGCACAGATACGCAGTATTTT	CASSLEEKRSTDTQYF
TRBV5-1	.	.	TRBJ2-7	16	TGCGCCAGCAGCTTAACCCCACAACCATCCTCCTACGAGCAGTACTTC	CASSLTPQPSSYEQYF
TRBV10-3	.	.	TRBJ1-2	16	TGTGCCATCAGGGGAGACCGGGGGGGAACCGGCTATGGCTACACCTTC	CAIRGDRGGTGYGYTF
TRBV6-5	once	.	TRBJ1-2	14	TGTGCCAGCAGTCCTCGGGACAAAGTCTATGGCTACACCTTC	CASSPRDKVYGYTF
TRBV28	.	TRBD1	TRBJ1-1	16	TGTGCCAGCAGTTTAGCTACAGGGGGGTTGAGCACTGAAGCTTTCTTT	CASSLATGGLSTEAFF
TRBV11-2	.	.	TRBJ2-5	14	TGTGCCAGCAGCTTAGCGGTTCCCGAAGAGACCCAGTACTTC	CASSLAVPEETQYF
TRBV6-1	once	.	TRBJ2-3	18	TGTGCCAGCAGTGAAGCGAGGGGGGGGGACTGCCCCACAGATACGCAGTATTTT	CASSEARGGDCPTDTQYF
TRBV19	.	.	TRBJ1-4	13	TGTGCCAGTAGTAACAGTCCTAATGAAAAACTGTTTTTT	CASSNSPNEKLFF
TRBV5-1	.	TRBD2	TRBJ2-1	16	TGCGCCAGCAGCTTGGCGGCTAGCGGGGGCCCTGATGAGCAGTTCTTC	CASSLAASGGPDEQFF
TRBV27	.	TRBD1	TRBJ1-1	15	TGTGCCAGCAGTCTACAGGGGGCGCCGGTCTCTGAAGCTTTCTTT	CASSLQGAPVSEAFF
TRBV6-5	.	.	TRBJ2-2	15	TGTGCCAGCCACGGAGGGCGCCTTGCAACCGGGGAGCTGTTTTTT	CASHGGRLATGELFF
TRBV4-2	.	TRBD2	TRBJ2-3	16	TGTGCCAGCAGCCCAGGACTAGCCTCGGTCCCCTCTACGCAGTATTTT	CASSPGLASVPSTQYF
TRBV4-3	few	.	TRBJ1-4	19	TGCGCCAGCAGCCAAGATCGAGGCGGGACCTTAACAACTAATGAAAAACTGTTTTTT	CASSQDRGGTLTTNEKLFF
TRBV30	.	TRBD2	TRBJ2-3	18	TGTGCCTGGAGTGCCAGACTAGCGGGGGCCCTTCTCACAGATACGCAGTATTTT	CAWSARLAGALLTDTQYF
TRBV10-1	once	.	TRBJ1-2	9	TGCGCCAGCACCTACGGCTACACCTTC	CASTYGYTF
TRBV27	.	.	TRBJ1-1	15	TGTGCCAGCAGTTTATATAACACTCGAGGTACTGAAGCTTTCTTT	CASSLYNTRGTEAFF
TRBV25-1	.	.	TRBJ1-2	15	TGTGCCAGCAGTGAATTGCGGGGGGTTGCCTATGGCTACACCTTC	CASSELRGVAYGYTF
TRBV4-1	.	.	TRBJ2-5	19	TGCGCCAGCAGCCAAGTATGGGGTCAGGACCCTAGCTCTCAAGAGACCCAGTACTTC	CASSQVWGQDPSSQETQYF
TRBV14	few	TRBD1	TRBJ1-3	16	TGTGCCAGCAGCCTAAGGACAGGGGGCTCTGGAAACACCATATATTTT	CASSLRTGGSGNTIYF
TRBV18	.	.	TRBJ1-2	14	TGTGCCAGCTCACCACCGAACAGCGGCTATGGCTACACCTTC	CASSPPNSGYGYTF
TRBV7-2	.	.	TRBJ2-5	16	TGTGCCAGCAGCCACCCCCTCAGGGGAGGGCGGGAGACCCAGTACTTC	CASSHPLRGGRETQYF
TRBV5-1	.	TRBD2	TRBJ2-7	16	TGCGCCAGTCATCAAATCAGCGGGGGGTATGACTACGAGCAGTACTTC	CASHQISGGYDYEQYF
TRBV28	.	.	TRBJ2-7	16	TGTGCCAGCAGTTCCTTGGACAGTCTATATTTCTACGAGCAGTACTTC	CASSSLDSLYFYEQYF
TRBV28	.	TRBD1	TRBJ1-1	13	TGTGCCAGCCGACGGACAGGGGAGGCTGAAGCTTTCTTT	CASRRTGEAEAFF
TRBV7-3	.	.	TRBJ2-7	16	TGTGCCAGCAGCTTAAAGCGAACGGGGTCGTCCTACGAGCAGTACTTC	CASSLKRTGSSYEQYF
TRBV7-9	few	TRBD1	TRBJ2-5	19	TGTGCCAGCAGCCAAAATGAGACAGGGGGATACCTATACCAAGAGACCCAGTACTTC	CASSQNETGGYLYQETQYF
TRBV11-2	.	TRBD2	TRBJ2-3	17	TGTGCCAGCAGCTTAGGAGGCGGGGGGCACAAGGCAGATACGCAGTATTTT	CASSLGGGGHKADTQYF